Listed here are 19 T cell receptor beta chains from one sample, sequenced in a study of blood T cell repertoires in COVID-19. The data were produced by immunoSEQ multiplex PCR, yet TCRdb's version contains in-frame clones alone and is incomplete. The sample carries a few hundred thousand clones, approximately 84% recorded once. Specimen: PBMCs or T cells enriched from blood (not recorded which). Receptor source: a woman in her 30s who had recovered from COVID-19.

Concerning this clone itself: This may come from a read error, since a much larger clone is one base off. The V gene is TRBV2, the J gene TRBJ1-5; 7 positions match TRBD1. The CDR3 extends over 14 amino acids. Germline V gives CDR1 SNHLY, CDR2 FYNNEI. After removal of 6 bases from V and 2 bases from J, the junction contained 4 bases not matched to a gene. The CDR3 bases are TGTGCCAGCAGGTACGGACAGGGCAATCAGCCCCAGCATTTT. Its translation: CASRYGQGNQPQHF.

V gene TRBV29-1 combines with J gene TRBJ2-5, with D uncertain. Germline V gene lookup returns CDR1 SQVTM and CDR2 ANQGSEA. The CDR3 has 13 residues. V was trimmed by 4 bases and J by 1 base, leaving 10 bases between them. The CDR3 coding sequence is TGCAGCGTTGGACATCCAGTCCAAGAGACCCAGTACTTC. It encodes CSVGHPVQETQYF.

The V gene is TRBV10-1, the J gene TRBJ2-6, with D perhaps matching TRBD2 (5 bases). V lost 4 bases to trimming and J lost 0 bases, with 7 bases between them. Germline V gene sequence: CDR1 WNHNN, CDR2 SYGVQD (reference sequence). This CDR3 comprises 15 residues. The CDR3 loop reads CASSAGVSGANVLTF. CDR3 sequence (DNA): TGCGCCAGCAGTGCCGGGGTCTCTGGGGCCAACGTCCTGACTTTC.

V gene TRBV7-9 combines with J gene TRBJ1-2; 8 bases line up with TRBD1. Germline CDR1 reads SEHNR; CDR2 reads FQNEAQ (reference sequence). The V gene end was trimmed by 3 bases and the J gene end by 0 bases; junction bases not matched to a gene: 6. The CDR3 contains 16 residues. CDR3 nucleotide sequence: TGTGCCAGCAGCTTCGTAACAGGGGGAGCTAACTATGGCTACACCTTC. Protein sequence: CASSFVTGGANYGYTF. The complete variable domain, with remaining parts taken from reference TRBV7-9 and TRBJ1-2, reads DTGVSQNPRHKITKRGQNVTFRCDPISEHNRLYWYRQTLGQGPEFLTYFQNEAQLEKSRLLSDRFSAERPKGSFSTLEIQRTEQGDSAMYLCASSFVTGGANYGYTFGSGTRLTVV.

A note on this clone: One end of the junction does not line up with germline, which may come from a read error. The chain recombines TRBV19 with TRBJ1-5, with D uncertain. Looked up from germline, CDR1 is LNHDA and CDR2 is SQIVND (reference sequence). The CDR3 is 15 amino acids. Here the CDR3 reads CASRIGGTNNQPQHF. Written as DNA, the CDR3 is TGTGCCAGTAGAATAGGAGGAACTAACAATCAGCCCCAGCATTTT.

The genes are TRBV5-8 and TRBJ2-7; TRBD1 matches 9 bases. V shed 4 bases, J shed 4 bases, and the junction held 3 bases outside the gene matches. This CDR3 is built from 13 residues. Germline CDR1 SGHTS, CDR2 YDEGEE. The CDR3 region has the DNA TGTGCCAGCAGCCGGGACAGGGAGTACGAGCAGTACTTC. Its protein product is CASSRDREYEQYF.

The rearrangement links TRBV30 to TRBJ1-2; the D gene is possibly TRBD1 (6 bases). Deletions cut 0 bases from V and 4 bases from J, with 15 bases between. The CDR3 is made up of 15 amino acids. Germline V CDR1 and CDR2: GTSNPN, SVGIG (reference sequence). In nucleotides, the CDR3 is TGTGCCTGGAGTGTATCGTGGGGGGGCGGCTATGGCTACACCTTC. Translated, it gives CAWSVSWGGGYGYTF.

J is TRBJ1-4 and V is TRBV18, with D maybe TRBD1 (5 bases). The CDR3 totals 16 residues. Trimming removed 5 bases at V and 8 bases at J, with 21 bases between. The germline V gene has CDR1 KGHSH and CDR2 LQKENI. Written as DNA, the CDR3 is TGTGCCAGCTCAACCGCCCTGTGGGGGGGTAAAGAAAAACTGTTTTTT. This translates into CASSTALWGGKEKLFF.

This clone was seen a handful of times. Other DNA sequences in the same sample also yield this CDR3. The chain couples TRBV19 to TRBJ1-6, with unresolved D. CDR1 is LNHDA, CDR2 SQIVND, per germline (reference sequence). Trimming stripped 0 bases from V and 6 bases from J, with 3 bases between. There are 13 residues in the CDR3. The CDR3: CASSIDLNSPLHF. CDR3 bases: TGTGCCAGTAGTATAGATCTTAATTCACCCCTCCACTTT.

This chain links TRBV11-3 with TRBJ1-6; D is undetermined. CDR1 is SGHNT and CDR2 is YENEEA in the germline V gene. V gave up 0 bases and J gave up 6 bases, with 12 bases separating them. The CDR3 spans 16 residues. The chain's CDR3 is CASSLDRGKLNSPLHF. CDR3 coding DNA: TGTGCCAGCAGCTTAGATCGGGGTAAACTTAATTCACCCCTCCACTTT.

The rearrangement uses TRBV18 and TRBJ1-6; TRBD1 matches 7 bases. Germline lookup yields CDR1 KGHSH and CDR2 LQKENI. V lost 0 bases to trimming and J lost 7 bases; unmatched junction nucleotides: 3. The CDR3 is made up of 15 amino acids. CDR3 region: CASSPPGQINSPLHF. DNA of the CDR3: TGTGCCAGCTCACCACCGGGACAGATCAATTCACCCCTCCACTTT. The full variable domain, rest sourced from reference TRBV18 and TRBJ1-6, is NAGVMQNPRHLVRRRGQEARLRCSPMKGHSHVYWYRQLPEEGLKFMVYLQKENIIDESGMPKERFSAEFPKEGPSILRIQQVVRGDSAAYFCASSPPGQINSPLHFGNGTRLTVT.

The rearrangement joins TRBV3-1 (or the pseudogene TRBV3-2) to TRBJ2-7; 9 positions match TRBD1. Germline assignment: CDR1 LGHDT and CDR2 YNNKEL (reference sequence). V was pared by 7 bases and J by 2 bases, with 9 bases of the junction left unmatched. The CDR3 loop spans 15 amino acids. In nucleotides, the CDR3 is TGTGCCAGCACCTCAGCAGGGACAGGGACCTACGAGCAGTACTTC. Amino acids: CASTSAGTGTYEQYF.

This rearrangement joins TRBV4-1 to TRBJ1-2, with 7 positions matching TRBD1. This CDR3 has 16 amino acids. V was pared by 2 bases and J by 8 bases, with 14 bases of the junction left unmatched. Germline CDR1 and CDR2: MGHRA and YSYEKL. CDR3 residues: CASSQIGQERYRGYTF. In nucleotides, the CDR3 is TGCGCCAGCAGCCAAATAGGACAGGAGCGGTACCGCGGCTACACCTTC.

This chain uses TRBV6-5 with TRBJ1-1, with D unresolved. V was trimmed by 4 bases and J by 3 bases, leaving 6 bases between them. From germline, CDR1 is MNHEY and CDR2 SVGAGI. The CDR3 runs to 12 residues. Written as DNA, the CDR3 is TGTGCCAGCAGTTTCGGGTACACTGAAGCTTTCTTT. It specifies CASSFGYTEAFF.

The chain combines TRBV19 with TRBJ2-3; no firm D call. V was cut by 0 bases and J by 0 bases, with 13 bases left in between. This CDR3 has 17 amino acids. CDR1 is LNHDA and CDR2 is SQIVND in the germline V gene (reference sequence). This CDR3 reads CASSIDSERSSTDTQYF. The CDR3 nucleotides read TGTGCCAGTAGTATAGACAGCGAGAGAAGTAGCACAGATACGCAGTATTTT.

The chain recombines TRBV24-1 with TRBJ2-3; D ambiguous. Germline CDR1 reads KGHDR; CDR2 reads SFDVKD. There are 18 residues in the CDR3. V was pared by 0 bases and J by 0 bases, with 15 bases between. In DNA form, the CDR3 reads TGTGCCACCAGTGATTTGCAGGTAGGTAACTCTAGCACAGATACGCAGTATTTT. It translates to CATSDLQVGNSSTDTQYF.

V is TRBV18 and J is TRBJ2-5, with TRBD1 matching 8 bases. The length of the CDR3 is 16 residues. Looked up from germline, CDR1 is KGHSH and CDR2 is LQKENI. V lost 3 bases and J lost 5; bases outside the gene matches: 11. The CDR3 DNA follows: TGTGCCAGCTCACCCCTTCACTTGACAGGGGAGGAGACCCAGTACTTC. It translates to CASSPLHLTGEETQYF.

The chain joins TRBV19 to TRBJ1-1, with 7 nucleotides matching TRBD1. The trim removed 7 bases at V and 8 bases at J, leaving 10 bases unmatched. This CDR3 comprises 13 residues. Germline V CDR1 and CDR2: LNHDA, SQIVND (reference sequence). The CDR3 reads CASTLQGRKEAFF. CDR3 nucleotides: TGTGCCAGTACTCTACAGGGGAGGAAGGAAGCTTTCTTT.

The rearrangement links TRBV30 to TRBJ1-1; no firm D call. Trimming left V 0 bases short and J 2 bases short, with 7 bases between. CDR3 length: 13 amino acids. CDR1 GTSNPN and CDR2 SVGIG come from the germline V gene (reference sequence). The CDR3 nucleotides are TGTGCCTGGAGTGTACTGACTAACACTGAAGCTTTCTTT. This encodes CAWSVLTNTEAFF.